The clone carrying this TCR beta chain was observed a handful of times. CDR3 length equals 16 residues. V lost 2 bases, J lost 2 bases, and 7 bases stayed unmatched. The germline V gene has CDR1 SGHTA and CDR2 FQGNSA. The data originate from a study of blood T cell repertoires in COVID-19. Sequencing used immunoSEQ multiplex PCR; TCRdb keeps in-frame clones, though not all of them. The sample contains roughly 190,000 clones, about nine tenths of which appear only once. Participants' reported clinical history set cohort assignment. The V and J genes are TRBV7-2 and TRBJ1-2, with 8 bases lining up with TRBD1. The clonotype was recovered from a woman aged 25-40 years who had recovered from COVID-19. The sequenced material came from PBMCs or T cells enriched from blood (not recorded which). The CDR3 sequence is CASSLNGQGFNYGYTF. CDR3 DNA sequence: TGTGCCAGCAGCTTAAACGGACAGGGTTTCAACTATGGCTACACCTTC. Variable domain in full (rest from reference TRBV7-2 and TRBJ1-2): GAGVSQSPSNKVTEKGKDVELRCDPISGHTALYWYRQSLGQGLEFLIYFQGNSAPDKSGLPSDRFSAERTGGSVSTLTIQRTQQEDSAVYLCASSLNGQGFNYGYTFGSGTRLTVV.